The clone carrying this T cell receptor (beta chain) came up many times. Its antigen remains unknown. This CDR3 spans 16 amino acids. The germline gives CDR1 SGHDT, CDR2 YYEEEE. Trimming shortened V by 0 bases and J by 0 bases, and 12 bases separated the two germline ends. Noted time point: blood at routine non-recurrence follow-up after resection. Unsorted samples of tumor, nontumor lung or frozen PBMC had their whole RNA sequenced. The data are from a study of spatial heterogeneity in lung cancer. Study overall: Samples were donated by 72 untreated early-stage non-small cell lung cancer patients. At a median of roughly two years after resection, follow-up PBMC samples were sequenced when available. Study conclusions and caveats: Ubiquitous, expanded tumor-derived TCRs were more frequently observed in blood at resection than at follow-up.

TCRdb reprocessed the 5' RACE reads via MiXCR and lists one record per CDR3 protein. The table shows under 150,000 distinct CDR3 sequences, with over 9% occurring only once. The source was PBMCs, collected at follow-up. The chain combines TRBV5-6 with TRBJ1-1; D is perhaps TRBD1 (5 bases). This receptor was obtained from a male donor with early-stage non-small cell lung cancer. CDR3 loop: CASSLVEGRMNTEAFF. CDR3 nucleotides: TGTGCCAGCAGCTTGGTGGAGGGACGCATGAACACTGAAGCTTTCTTT.